This TCR beta chain was retrieved from a study of T-cell memory formation after mild COVID-19 (dated by TCRdb to the early 2020s). About the investigation overall: TCR sequence clusters from the two donors were largely donor specific. The cohort was made up of two young adult volunteers, one female and one male, who were previously healthy. Longitudinal TCRalpha and TCRbeta repertoire sequencing tracked T-cell clones expanding and contracting after mild COVID-19 in two donors. Study-level results and caveats: Some responding clones were detected in pre-infection memory, which suggested that pre-existing cross-reactive memory T cells had joined the SARS-CoV-2 response. Only a couple of mild cases were covered in the study, and larger cohorts including severe cases with pre-infection samples were considered necessary. Clones contracting from day 15 to 85 had balanced CD4/CD8 phenotypes, while a second wave expanding from day 15 to 37 was biased towards CD4+. Contracting CD4+ clones were found mainly in CM and EM memory subsets, while CD8+ clones were enriched in EMRA. The second-wave clones that peaked on day 37 were not confirmed to be SARS-CoV-2 specific.

The data were produced on an Illumina NovaSeq 6000. TCRalpha and TCRbeta cDNA libraries were built by 5'RACE with constant-segment primers, adding sample barcodes and unique molecular identifiers. RNA was extracted from every sample with Trizol reagent. Amplification of the libraries took two PCR steps, and the second step added a second sample barcode plus Illumina TruSeq adapters. Sequencing of the libraries was done on an Illumina NovaSeq, producing 2 x 150 bp paired-end reads. In the authors' own workflow: The reads were demultiplexed and collapsed into UMI-guided consensus sequences using migec v1.2.7. Using mixcr v2.1.11, UMI consensuses were aligned to TRA and TRB V and J templates and then assembled into clonotypes. Clonotypes were classified as expanded or contracted when called significant by both edgeR and NoisET, with noise models trained on biological replicates. For edgeR calls, the thresholds were a false discovery rate-adjusted p below 0.01 and a log2 fold-change of 1. As an exploratory analysis of dynamics, max-normalized trajectories of the 1000 most abundant clonotypes were examined by PCA with hierarchical clustering. Each responding clone was given a CD4 or CD8 phenotype based on the CD4+ and CD8+ repertoires, which had been sequenced separately. The public reads were reprocessed in TCRdb via fastp at Q25 and MiXCR, keeping in-frame beta chains. Rows with a matching CDR3 protein are joined into one entry that keeps the most common DNA and genes. What appears here as the V and J calls and clone size reflects TCRdb's work, not the paper's. The sample contains about 350,000 distinct CDR3 sequences, roughly 15% of them found a single time. The ten largest clonotypes hold 22% of the sample.

CDR1 and CDR2 (SGHTA, FQGNSA) derive from the germline V gene. V trim: 4 bases; J trim: 1 base; unmatched bases: 5. There are 16 amino acids in the CDR3, from cysteine to phenylalanine inclusive. The DNA shown is the 48-base CDR3, in frame from base 1. This clonotype has more than one count but fewer than ten. Its antigen remains unidentified. No much larger clone exists at a distance of one base, and base qualities are not known. PBMCs were isolated by Ficoll-Paque density gradient centrifugation. The origin of this receptor is a man aged 18 to 29 who had mild COVID-19 (a few samples of this study predate the infection). The sample titles of this study are shuffled in the database, so cell type and time point are left out; the donor was told from shared clones. The receptor chain draws on TRBV7-2 and TRBJ2-5; TRBD2 agrees with 11 junctional bases. Sequenced material: PBMCs or a T cell subset sorted from them (not recorded which). The nucleotides read TGTGCCAGCAGCTGGGGGACTAGCGGAGGCCAAGAGACCCAGTACTTC. Its coded protein is CASSWGTSGGQETQYF.